This T cell receptor (beta chain) came from a study of immune evolution from preneoplasia to lung adenocarcinoma. At the level of the study: HLA loss of heterozygosity: about 7% AIS, about 15% MIA, about 35% ADC, none AAH.

The CDR3 covers 15 residues. V gave up 0 bases and J gave up 0 bases, with 8 bases separating them. Looked up from germline, CDR1 is MGHRA and CDR2 is YSYEKL. The assay was immunoSEQ multiplex PCR, and TCRdb's table has in-frame clones only and misses some. The repertoire holds some 6,100 clones, with about 80% as singletons. The sequenced sample was FFPE lung adenocarcinoma in situ tissue. The clonotype originates from a donor aged 70 or older with lung adenocarcinoma. The chain joins TRBV4-1 to TRBJ1-1, with D unresolved. The CDR3 bases are TGCGCCAGCAGCCAAGAGTTGTCAATGAACACTGAAGCTTTCTTT. As protein: CASSQELSMNTEAFF.